This TCR beta chain was identified in a study of shared clonotypes between healthy human individuals (dated by TCRdb to the early 2020s). For context, the study as a whole: A couple of women and a few men aged 18 to 49 years were included in the cohort. For each donor, three plates each were used for CD4 naive and CD4 memory, two plates were used for CD8 naive, and one plate was used for CD8 memory. To estimate repertoire size and how much clonotypes are shared between individuals, the study performed deep sequencing of blood TCR repertoires from a few healthy adults. Between about 0.8 and 9.5 billion PBMCs per donor were obtained by leukapheresis. Libraries were prepared and TCR repertoires were sequenced by different laboratories using diverse techniques, in order to increase sequencing depth and limit assay-specific biases.

CD8 naive samples were CD45RO-negative cells positively selected for CCR7, giving a CD45RA+CCR7+ population that excluded TemRA cells. Healthy HIV-negative adults with no recently reported acute infections or vaccinations were included as donors. Every donor was a Caucasian adult living in Nashville, Tennessee, USA. After blood collection by leukapheresis, PBMCs were isolated using Ficoll-Histopaque density gradient centrifugation and then cryopreserved in the vapor phase of liquid nitrogen. Analytical flow cytometry was used to check the purity and quantity of every magnetically sorted T cell population. From each sorted fraction, genomic DNA was isolated and quantified by UV absorbance on a Nanodrop 2000c. As regards this clone: No cognate antigen has been identified for it. Base qualities are not at hand, and no much larger clone is one base apart.

Using the deep immunoSEQ assay, multiplex PCR amplified TCR CDR3 regions from genomic DNA. Genomic DNA extracted from each cell subset was distributed evenly over all wells of several immunoSEQ 96-well plates, and each plate served as one replicate. For sorted subsets, each replicate PCR was loaded with 200 to 250 ng genomic DNA, equivalent to some 27,000 T cell genomes. The purified libraries were quantified using a Qubit 3.0 fluorometer, sized with a Bioanalyzer 2100, and then quantified again using the KAPA Library Quantification kit. Every immunoSEQ 96-well plate was sequenced on a separate single-read 150-cycle Illumina NextSeq 550 flow cell. Per the source publication's procedure: Because the immunoSEQ output held only junctional sequences and lacked quality scores, the filtering could not match the filtering applied to full-length reads. To assign V/J genes and CDR3, sequences were annotated against IMGT germline references using PyIR, a Python wrapper for IgBLAST v1.9. Any read was removed if the V/J assignment was weak (E-value above 1e-6), the CDR3 was missing, or the read contained stop codons, out-of-frame junctions, or ambiguous translated residues. V3J clonotypes were defined as sequences sharing the same inferred V gene, J gene, and CDR3 amino acid sequence. Percentage overlap between repertoires was calculated by dividing the number of shared unique clonotypes by the size of the smaller repertoire. Three approaches were used to assess repertoire richness: RTK rarefaction, the Chao1 estimator, and Recon v2.1 estimates of unobserved clonotypes. Generation probabilities for all TCRbeta clonotypes obtained by the gDNA method from four donors were computed using OLGA. TCRdb holds this immuneACCESS table with in-frame rearrangements only. Some clones are missing; in checked studies, unresolved V genes explain under half, and the rest has no known cause. The DNA gave D and trimming, while V, J and clone size come from that table. The sample has around 2,000,000 clones on record, approximately 94% of them singletons. The ten top clones hold about 1.8% of the sample.

Points the paper makes about the study in general: Compared with non-shared clonotypes, clonotypes shared by all four sorted-subset donors had higher generation probabilities. Across a few donors, roughly 5.1% of naive CD4, approximately 3.6% of naive CD8, around 2.1% of memory CD4, and approximately 0.4% of memory CD8 clonotypes were shared. Only blood was sampled, and tissue TCR repertoires likely differ from those in blood. Larger estimated clonotype richness was generally found for naive subsets than for memory subsets. Pairwise subsampling led to the expectation that sequencing depth would affect the degree of clonotype sharing among donors. Because the study included a small number of donors, the genetic and exposure-history diversity represented was limited. Rarefaction of sorted-subset datasets indicated incomplete sequencing despite the large sequencing depth.

Sequenced sample: naive CD8+ T cells from PBMCs. According to the study, the label for this sample's cell subset or site signals: CD45RA+CCR7+. This TCR derives from a man aged 18 to 30 in good health. Some clones in this sample may be carry-over from other donors' samples.

The DNA sequence follows: TGTGCCAGCAGTTTTCGGCGACGGGAGACCCAGTACTTC. Its translation is CASSFRRRETQYF. The receptor chain draws on TRBV28 and TRBJ2-5; confidence is insufficient to name the D gene. The junction carries 10 bases between V and J, which are trimmed by 3 bases and 5 bases respectively. In the germline V gene, CDR1 corresponds to MDHEN and CDR2 to SYDVKM. The CDR3 spans 13 residues, from the cysteine through the phenylalanine. Only CDR3 DNA is held: 39 bases, read in frame from base 1.